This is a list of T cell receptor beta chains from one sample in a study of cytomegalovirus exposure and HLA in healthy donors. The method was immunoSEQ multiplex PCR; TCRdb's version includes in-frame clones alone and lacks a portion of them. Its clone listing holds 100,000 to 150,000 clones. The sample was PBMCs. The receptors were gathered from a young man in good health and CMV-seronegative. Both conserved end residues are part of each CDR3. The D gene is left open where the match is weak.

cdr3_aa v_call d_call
CASSPGDGTDTQYF TRBV5-1 -
CASRVAGGGSPFF TRBV19 TRBD2
CASSQYRDSSYEQYF TRBV4-1 -
CASGFEETQYF TRBV12-5 -
CASSEWGEEQYF TRBV2 -
CASSSRGFPGPQHF TRBV28 -
CATDRLNTEAFF TRBV14 -
CASSLGAGDHEQYF TRBV5-4 TRBD2
CASSLGGARITDTQYF TRBV5-4 -
CASSSPYGRAGGGETQYF TRBV7-2 -
CASSLQGAGHEQYF TRBV7-2 TRBD1
CAWSVTSTGELFF TRBV30 -
CASSFGASGNNEQFF TRBV5-4 TRBD2